This TCR beta chain is from a study of cytomegalovirus exposure and HLA in healthy donors. General study points: Some V segments, including TRBV6-2 and TRBV6-3, were excluded as indistinguishable. There were under 200 TCR beta chains listed as cytomegalovirus-associated. In a later analysis, most CMV-associated TCR beta chains appeared HLA-restricted.

Germline V lookup: CDR1 MNHEY, CDR2 SMNVEV (reference sequence). CDR3 size: 15 residues. V dropped 2 bases and J dropped 1 base, with 9 bases sitting between them. This clone was detected only a few times. Antigen specificity is unknown. This PCR relied on a set of 60 Vbeta primers and 13 Jbeta primers. Study processing details: An analysis performed later counted 75 million to 80 million unique TCR beta chains (approximately 10 million of them shared). The repertoire was sequenced with immunoSEQ multiplex PCR; TCRdb's copy has only in-frame clones and lacks some. D and trimming were read from the DNA, whereas the V and J calls and clone size are those reported in that table. The sample has some 140,000 clones, about 85% seen once.

J is TRBJ1-5 and V is TRBV27; tentative D call: TRBD1 (6 bases). Material: PBMCs. This clonotype was obtained from a man aged 25-40 years in good health and CMV-seropositive. The CDR3 bases are TGTGCCAGCAGTTTAACAGGGACCAGCAATCAGCCCCAGCATTTT. It encodes CASSLTGTSNQPQHF.